Following are 21 T cell receptor beta chains from one sample sequenced in a study of shared clonotypes between healthy human individuals. Produced via immunoSEQ multiplex PCR; TCRdb's table is partial and in-frame only. The repertoire holds about 110,000 clones, around 65% seen once, with around 24% in the top ten. Sequenced: memory CD8+ T cells sorted from blood. Documented subset: CD45RO+ cells pooled with CCR7-negative TemRA cells. The origin of the receptors is a woman aged 25 to 45 in good health.

This clone was observed a handful of times. The V gene is TRBV21-1, the J gene TRBJ2-5; TRBD1 was called by the table and not checked on the DNA. The J call is doubtful: the DNA matches TRBJ2-7 better. TRBV21-1 is described as a pseudogene. The CDR3 contains 14 residues. The DNA for the CDR3 is TGTGCCAGCAGCAGCCCGGTGGGCACCTACGAGCAGTACTTC. Encoded protein: CASSSPVGTYEQYF.

This clone was recorded a few times. The chain has TRBV2 and TRBJ2-7, with D uncertain. The germline V gene has CDR1 SNHLY and CDR2 FYNNEI. This CDR3 is 12 amino acids long. Trimming pared 7 bases from V and 2 bases from J, leaving 9 bases between. CDR3 in DNA: TGTGCCAGCATTCAGGAAACCTACGAGCAGTACTTC. Its translation: CASIQETYEQYF.

V usage is TRBV5-4 and J usage is TRBJ2-1, with 8 bases identical to TRBD1. This CDR3 region has 16 residues. V lost 0 bases and J lost 7; bases outside the gene matches: 9. Germline V gene sequence: CDR1 SGHNT, CDR2 YYREEE (reference sequence). The CDR3 protein is CASSLEYSGGINEQFF. CDR3 sequence (DNA): TGTGCCAGCAGCTTGGAATATTCAGGGGGCATTAATGAGCAGTTCTTC.

The chain employs TRBV27 and TRBJ2-1; 7 nucleotides match TRBD2. The CDR3 is 15 amino acids. Germline loops: CDR1 MNHEY, CDR2 SMNVEV (reference sequence). V lost 3 bases, J lost 5 bases, and 7 bases stayed unmatched. This chain's CDR3 is CASSFGLAAHNEQFF. CDR3 DNA: TGTGCCAGCAGTTTTGGGCTAGCGGCACACAATGAGCAGTTCTTC.

Notes on this clone: The junction and the germline gene differ at one end; a read error may be behind it. This chain joins TRBV6-6 and TRBJ1-3; D unresolved. This CDR3 region has 12 residues. Germline CDR1 MNHNY, CDR2 SVGAGI (reference sequence). Written as DNA, the CDR3 is TGTGCCAGCAGCCCGGCTGGTAACACCATATATTTT. Translating it yields CASSPAGNTIYF.

The genes are TRBV25-1 and TRBJ2-7, with TRBD1 matching 7 bases. Germline trimming cut 3 bases from V and 0 bases from J; bases unmatched to any gene: 8. Germline CDR1 reads MGHDK; CDR2 reads SYGVNS. The CDR3 contains 16 residues. This chain's CDR3 is CASSDPLGTASYEQYF. The CDR3 coding sequence is TGTGCCAGCAGTGACCCCCTCGGGACAGCCTCCTACGAGCAGTACTTC.

The CDR3 is CAWSHGLAGYEQYF. In DNA, the CDR3 is TGTGCCTGGAGTCACGGACTAGCGGGTTACGAGCAGTACTTC. This sequence joins TRBV30 and TRBJ2-7; 11 nucleotides align to TRBD2. Germline values: CDR1 GTSNPN, CDR2 SVGIG (reference sequence). V trimming: 2 bases; J trimming: 4 bases; junction bases outside the gene matches: 4. The CDR3 is 14 amino acids.

This clone was picked up a small number of times. The gene calls are TRBV9 and TRBJ1-4; TRBD1 matches 9 bases. Germline assignment: CDR1 SGDLS and CDR2 YYNGEE. V lost 3 bases, J lost 8 bases, and 11 bases stayed unmatched. This CDR3 is built from 16 residues. CDR3 sequence: CASSGTGTGKKEKLFF. The CDR3 region has the DNA TGTGCCAGCAGCGGGACCGGGACAGGGAAGAAGGAAAAACTGTTTTTT.

V gene TRBV18 combines with J gene TRBJ2-7; 10 bases agree with TRBD1. Germline V gives CDR1 KGHSH, CDR2 LQKENI. With V trimmed by 6 bases and J by 4 bases, 6 bases remained unmatched. The CDR3 has 14 residues. CDR3: CASSPGTGVYEQYF. Here the CDR3 DNA reads TGTGCCAGCTCTCCCGGGACAGGGGTATACGAGCAGTACTTC. Full variable domain (missing parts from reference TRBV18 and TRBJ2-7): NAGVMQNPRHLVRRRGQEARLRCSPMKGHSHVYWYRQLPEEGLKFMVYLQKENIIDESGMPKERFSAEFPKEGPSILRIQQVVRGDSAAYFCASSPGTGVYEQYFGPGTRLTVT.

J is TRBJ1-2 and V is TRBV29-1; TRBD1 aligns across 12 bases. The germline gives CDR1 SQVTM, CDR2 ANQGSEA. The V segment lost 5 bases and the J segment 7 bases; nucleotides outside the gene matches: 5. The CDR3 loop spans 13 amino acids. Here the CDR3 DNA reads TGCAGCGTTACGGGGACAGGGGGCGCTGGCTACACCTTC. This gives the protein CSVTGTGGAGYTF.

The V and J genes are TRBV2 and TRBJ2-7; the D call may be TRBD1 or TRBD2 (5 bases each). Deletions cut 7 bases from V and 2 bases from J, with 21 bases between. Germline CDR1 reads SNHLY; CDR2 reads FYNNEI. The CDR3 loop spans 16 amino acids. The DNA for the CDR3 is TGTGCCAGCAAATTATTCCGGGACGGATTCACCTACGAGCAGTACTTC. This translates into CASKLFRDGFTYEQYF.

V usage is TRBV7-9 and J usage is TRBJ1-4, with 9 bases that match TRBD1. The CDR3 spans 17 residues. The trim removed 5 bases at V and 5 bases at J, leaving 12 bases unmatched. The germline CDR1 and CDR2 sequences are SEHNR and FQNEAQ (reference sequence). The CDR3 DNA reads as TGTGCCAGCAGCCAACTCTCTCCGGGACAGGGAAATGAAAAACTGTTTTTT. Amino acid sequence: CASSQLSPGQGNEKLFF.

The chain joins TRBV5-6 to TRBJ2-7; D might be TRBD1 (6 bases). The CDR3 consists of 14 residues. The germline V gene has CDR1 SGHDT and CDR2 YYEEEE. V was trimmed by 5 bases and J by 6 bases, leaving 18 bases between them. In DNA, the CDR3 is TGTGCCAGCAGTCTCGGGGCAGGGGCGGCCGAGCAGTACTTC. Encoded protein: CASSLGAGAAEQYF.

The chain links TRBV5-4 to TRBJ2-7, with 9 bases identical to TRBD2. The CDR3 covers 15 residues. V was pared by 4 bases and J by 0 bases, with 5 bases of the junction left unmatched. Germline CDR1 SGHNT, CDR2 YYREEE (reference sequence). The CDR3 DNA sequence: TGTGCCAGCAGCCGGACTAGCGTGAACTCCTACGAGCAGTACTTC. Protein sequence: CASSRTSVNSYEQYF.

The chain employs TRBV5-6 and TRBJ2-7, with D perhaps TRBD1 (5 bases). V was trimmed by 0 bases and J by 1 base, leaving 8 bases between them. CDR1 SGHDT and CDR2 YYEEEE come from the germline V gene. The CDR3 consists of 14 residues. CDR3 coding DNA: TGTGCCAGCAGCTTGGGCAGGGCTTCCTACGAGCAGTACTTC. It translates to CASSLGRASYEQYF.

The rearrangement joins TRBV25-1 to TRBJ2-5; 9 nucleotides match TRBD2. The J call may not be correct, given that the DNA end is closer to TRBJ2-7. CDR1 is MGHDK, CDR2 SYGVNS, per germline. CDR3 size: 14 residues. The chain's CDR3 is CASISGSSGYEQYF. The CDR3 DNA reads as TGTGCCAGCATTAGCGGGAGCTCAGGATACGAGCAGTACTTC.

The V and J genes are TRBV28 and TRBJ2-1, with a possible D match to TRBD2 (5 bases). With 3 bases removed from V and 4 bases from J, the gap between germline ends came to 13 bases. Germline assignment: CDR1 MDHEN and CDR2 SYDVKM. The CDR3 is made up of 15 amino acids. The CDR3 sequence is CASSLIGEPYNEQFF. CDR3 sequence (DNA): TGTGCCAGCAGTTTGATCGGGGAACCTTACAATGAGCAGTTCTTC.

This clone was counted between two and nine times. J is TRBJ2-7 and V is TRBV4-1; 9 nucleotides agree with TRBD1. This CDR3 is built from 15 residues. Germline CDR1 reads MGHRA; CDR2 reads YSYEKL. The J segment lost 0 bases and the V segment lost 4 bases, leaving 4 bases of the junction unmatched. The CDR3 spells CASSPGQGSSYEQYF. For the CDR3, the DNA is TGCGCCAGCAGCCCTGGACAGGGGAGCTCCTACGAGCAGTACTTC.

Concerning this clone itself: With only one base between it and a far larger clone, this is likely a read error. The same CDR3 can be traced to other DNA sequences in this sample. The rearrangement joins TRBV9 to TRBJ2-3; 11 bases match TRBD2. This CDR3 spans 14 amino acids. Losses at the gene ends were 4 bases for V and 4 bases for J; bases not matched to a gene: 2. CDR1 is SGDLS and CDR2 is YYNGEE in the germline V gene. The CDR3 sequence is CASSLAGGSDTQYF. CDR3 DNA sequence: TGTGCCAGCAGCTTAGCGGGAGGGTCAGATACGCAGTATTTT.

This clone was counted between two and nine times. The chain employs TRBV6-1 and TRBJ2-2, with a tentative D call TRBD2 (6 bases). Germline V gene data show CDR1 as MNHNS and CDR2 as SASEGT. CDR3 length: 15 residues. V was pared by 6 bases and J by 3 bases, with 14 bases between. Here the CDR3 DNA reads TGTGCCAGCAGCGTGGGGACTCTCCACACCGGGGAGCTGTTTTTT. Protein product: CASSVGTLHTGELFF.

The chain uses TRBV6-5 and TRBJ2-5, with 9 nucleotides matching TRBD2. CDR3 length: 15 amino acids. Trimming removed 6 bases from V and 5 bases from J; junction bases left unmatched: 10. Germline CDR1 and CDR2: MNHEY and SVGAGI. The CDR3 nucleotides are TGTGCCAGCAGCCACATAGCGGGAGTTCAGGAGACCCAGTACTTC. The encoded protein is CASSHIAGVQETQYF.